The rows below give T cell receptor beta chains drawn from one sample of a study of shared clonotypes between healthy human individuals. TCRdb keeps only in-frame clones here, not all; method: immunoSEQ multiplex PCR. The table lists hundreds of thousands of clones, about 80% of them singletons. Sequencing was performed on memory CD4+ T cells sorted from blood. The receptors come from a woman aged 25 to 39 in good health. CDR3s include the opening cysteine and the closing phenylalanine or tryptophan. A D gene is named only where the DNA matches it firmly. Clone size is not always given. Where it is, it says once, few, many or a class for expanded clones.

cdr3_aa cdr3_nt j_call d_call v_call clone_size
CASSRDTEKLFF TGTGCCAGCTCACGGGACACTGAAAAACTGTTTTTT TRBJ1-4 . TRBV18 .
CASSIKGGPGVHEQYF TGTGCCAGTAGTATTAAGGGAGGGCCGGGTGTCCACGAGCAGTACTTC TRBJ2-7 TRBD2 TRBV19 .
CASSEGTGHVQETQYF TGCGCCAGCAGTGAAGGGACGGGGCACGTCCAAGAGACCCAGTACTTC TRBJ2-5 . TRBV10-1 .
CASSGSLYNEQFF TGTGCCAGCTCCGGGAGCCTCTACAATGAGCAGTTCTTC TRBJ2-1 . TRBV6-4 .
CASSLALQTQYF TGTGCCAGCAGCTTGGCCCTGCAGACCCAGTACTTC TRBJ2-5 . TRBV5-6 few
CASSLRQSTGELFF TGCGCCAGCAGCTTGAGACAGAGCACCGGGGAGCTGTTTTTT TRBJ2-2 . TRBV5-1 few
CASSRNNEQFF TGTGCCAGCAGCCGTAACAATGAGCAGTTCTTC TRBJ2-1 . TRBV6-1 .
CASSPGGASTDTQYF TGTGCCAGCTCCCCCGGAGGGGCCAGCACAGATACGCAGTATTTT TRBJ2-3 . TRBV18 few
CSVEVVSGSHEQYF TGCAGCGTTGAAGTGGTTAGCGGGAGCCACGAGCAGTACTTC TRBJ2-7 TRBD2 TRBV29-1 .
CASSPGQGDTEAFF TGTGCCAGCAGCCCGGGACAGGGGGACACTGAAGCTTTCTTT TRBJ1-1 TRBD1 TRBV7-3 .
CASTRDREYDEQFF TGTGCCAGCACCCGGGACAGGGAGTATGATGAGCAGTTCTTC TRBJ2-1 TRBD1 TRBV28 once
CASIQGGATEAFF TGTGCCAGCATCCAAGGAGGGGCTACTGAAGCTTTCTTT TRBJ1-1 . TRBV28 .
CASSPRPFLNTGELFF TGTGCCAGCAGTCCCCGTCCGTTTCTGAACACCGGGGAGCTGTTTTTT TRBJ2-2 . TRBV28 .
CASSLAQRPGIYEQYF TGTGCCAGCAGCTTAGCCCAAAGGCCAGGAATTTACGAGCAGTACTTC TRBJ2-7 . TRBV7-9 .
CAWSGGGGQPQHF TGTGCCTGGAGTGGGGGCGGAGGTCAGCCCCAGCATTTT TRBJ1-5 . TRBV30 .
CASSLTKQPNTEAFF TGTGCCAGCAGCTTAACTAAGCAACCGAACACTGAAGCTTTCTTT TRBJ1-1 . TRBV7-3 .
CASSEGNNEQFF TGCGCCAGCAGTGAGGGGAACAATGAGCAGTTCTTC TRBJ2-1 . TRBV10-2 .
CASKGTSGYTDTQYF TGTGCCAGCAAAGGGACTAGCGGATACACAGATACGCAGTATTTT TRBJ2-3 TRBD2 TRBV2 .
CASSVDGGTRGYEQFF TGTGCCAGCAGCGTAGATGGTGGGACTAGGGGGTATGAGCAGTTCTTC TRBJ2-1 TRBD2 TRBV9 .
CASSSLSGGYNEQFF TGTGCCAGCAGCTCCCTTTCTGGGGGCTACAATGAGCAGTTCTTC TRBJ2-1 . TRBV7-7 .
CASSQDWSGRRVEQFF TGTGCCAGCAGCCAAGATTGGAGCGGGAGGAGAGTAGAGCAGTTCTTC TRBJ2-1 TRBD2 TRBV14 few
CASSPTGDISQPQHF TGCGCCAGCAGCCCCACAGGGGATATTTCCCAGCCCCAGCATTTT TRBJ1-5 TRBD1 TRBV5-1 .
CASSLTSGTASYEQYF TGTGCCAGCAGCTTAACATCCGGGACAGCCTCCTACGAGCAGTACTTC TRBJ2-7 TRBD1 TRBV7-9 .
CASSTGQVNPIITAFF TGTGCCAGCTCAACCGGACAGGTTAATCCGATAATTACGGCTTTCTTT TRBJ1-1 TRBD1 TRBV18 .
CASSLRQNNEQFF TGTGCCAGCAGCTTACGACAGAACAATGAGCAGTTCTTC TRBJ2-1 . TRBV7-3 .
CASSSRTGQAFF TGTGCCAGCAGCTCTAGGACAGGACAGGCTTTCTTT TRBJ1-1 TRBD1 TRBV7-3 .
CASSGTGGHRDYGYTF TGCGCCAGCAGCGGGACAGGGGGCCACCGGGATTATGGCTACACCTTC TRBJ1-2 TRBD1 TRBV4-1 .
CASSTLRQGRNEQFF TGTGCCAGCAGCACACTACGACAGGGGAGAAATGAGCAGTTCTTC TRBJ2-1 TRBD1 TRBV4-2 few
CASSDHHGAYNEQFF TGTGCCAGCAGTGACCATCACGGGGCCTACAATGAGCAGTTCTTC TRBJ2-1 . TRBV6-1 .
CASSQAGGVLSSYEQYF TGTGCCAGCAGTCAAGCAGGTGGGGTACTAAGCTCCTACGAGCAGTACTTC TRBJ2-7 . TRBV27 .
CASSFTSGSSDTQYF TGTGCCAGCAGCTTCACTAGCGGGAGTTCAGATACGCAGTATTTT TRBJ2-3 TRBD2 TRBV7-2 .
CASSRDGGLLF TGTGCCAGCAGCCGCGACGGGGGATTGCTCTTT TRBJ1-1 . TRBV5-6 few
CASRTSGRAGLGEQFF TGTGCCAGCAGGACTAGCGGGAGGGCCGGTTTAGGTGAGCAGTTCTTC TRBJ2-1 TRBD2 TRBV27 .
CASSPRQGVTDTQYF TGTGCCAGCAGCCCCCGACAGGGGGTCACAGATACGCAGTATTTT TRBJ2-3 TRBD1 TRBV5-4 .
CASSVGSGAVGYTF TGTGCCAGCAGCGTAGGGTCAGGGGCGGTGGGCTACACCTTC TRBJ1-2 . TRBV9 .
CASKAGRNTEAFF TGTGCCAGTAAGGCCGGGAGGAACACTGAAGCTTTCTTT TRBJ1-1 . TRBV19 .
CASRYGQGHEQYF TGTGCCAGCAGATACGGACAGGGCCACGAGCAGTACTTC TRBJ2-7 TRBD1 TRBV2 .
CASSRNTEAFF TGTGCCAGCAGCCGGAACACTGAAGCTTTCTTT TRBJ1-1 . TRBV7-9 few
CASSLSGLKRVLFF TGTGCCAGCAGTTTATCGGGACTGAAACGAGTACTGTTTTTT TRBJ1-4 . TRBV28 .
CASTRAGGSYNEQFF TGTGCCAGCACCCGAGCGGGAGGGAGCTACAATGAGCAGTTCTTC TRBJ2-1 TRBD2 TRBV27 .
CASSRWRGKNTGELFF TGCGCCAGCAGCCGATGGCGGGGGAAGAACACCGGGGAGCTGTTTTTT TRBJ2-2 TRBD2 TRBV4-1 .
CASSHPLGQGKVEQYF TGTGCCAGCAGTCACCCTTTGGGACAGGGGAAGGTCGAGCAGTACTTC TRBJ2-7 TRBD1 TRBV28 .